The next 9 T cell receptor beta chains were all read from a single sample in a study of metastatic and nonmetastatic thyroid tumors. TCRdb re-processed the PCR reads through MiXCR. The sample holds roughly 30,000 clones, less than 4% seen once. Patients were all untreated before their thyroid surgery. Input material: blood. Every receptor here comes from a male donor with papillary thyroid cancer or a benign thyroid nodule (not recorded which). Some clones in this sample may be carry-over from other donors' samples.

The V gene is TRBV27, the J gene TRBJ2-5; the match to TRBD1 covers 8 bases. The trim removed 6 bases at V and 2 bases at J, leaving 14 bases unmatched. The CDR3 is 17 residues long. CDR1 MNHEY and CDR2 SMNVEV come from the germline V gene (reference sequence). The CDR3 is CASSPDRGRVPQETQYF. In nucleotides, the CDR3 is TGTGCCAGCAGCCCTGACAGGGGCCGAGTACCGCAAGAGACCCAGTACTTC.

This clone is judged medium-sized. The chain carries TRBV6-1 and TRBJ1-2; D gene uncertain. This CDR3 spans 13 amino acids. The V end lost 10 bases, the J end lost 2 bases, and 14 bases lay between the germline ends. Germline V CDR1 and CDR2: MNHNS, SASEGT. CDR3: CATSAGRNYGYTF. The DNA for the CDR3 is TGTGCCACCTCCGCCGGACGGAACTATGGCTACACCTTC.

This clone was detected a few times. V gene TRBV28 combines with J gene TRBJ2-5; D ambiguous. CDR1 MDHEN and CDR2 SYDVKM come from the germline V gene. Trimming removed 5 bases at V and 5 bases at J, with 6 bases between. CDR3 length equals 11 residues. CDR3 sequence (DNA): TGTGCCAGCAGTGATCGGGAGACCCAGTACTTC. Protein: CASSDRETQYF.

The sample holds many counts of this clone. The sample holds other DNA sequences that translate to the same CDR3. This chain's CDR3 is CASSQDEGGAAFF. The CDR3, as DNA: TGCGCCAGCAGCCAAGATGAAGGGGGCGCCGCTTTCTTT. V and J are TRBV4-1 and TRBJ1-1; 7 bases fit TRBD1. This CDR3 is built from 13 residues. Germline V CDR1 and CDR2: MGHRA, YSYEKL. The J segment lost 11 bases and the V segment lost 0 bases, leaving 6 bases of the junction unmatched.

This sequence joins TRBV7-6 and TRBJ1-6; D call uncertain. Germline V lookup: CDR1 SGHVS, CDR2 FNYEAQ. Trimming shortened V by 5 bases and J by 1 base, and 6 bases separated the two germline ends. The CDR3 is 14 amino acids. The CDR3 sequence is CASSPDSYNSPLHF. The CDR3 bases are TGTGCCAGCAGCCCAGATTCCTATAATTCACCCCTCCACTTT.

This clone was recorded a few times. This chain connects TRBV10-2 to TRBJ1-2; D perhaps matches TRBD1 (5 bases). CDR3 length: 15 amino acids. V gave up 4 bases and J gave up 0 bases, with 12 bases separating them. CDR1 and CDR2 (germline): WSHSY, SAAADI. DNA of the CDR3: TGCGCCAGCAGTGTTACCCAGGGAACTAACTATGGCTACACCTTC. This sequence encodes CASSVTQGTNYGYTF.

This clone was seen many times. CDR3 loop: CASSRAGTRRLEQYF. CDR3 in DNA: TGTGCCAGTAGTCGCGCCGGGACTAGACGGCTCGAGCAGTACTTC. The chain joins TRBV19 to TRBJ2-7, with 8 bases identical to TRBD2. Germline V gene lookup returns CDR1 LNHDA and CDR2 SQIVND (reference sequence). V lost 5 bases and J lost 6; bases outside the gene matches: 12. The CDR3 has 15 amino acids.

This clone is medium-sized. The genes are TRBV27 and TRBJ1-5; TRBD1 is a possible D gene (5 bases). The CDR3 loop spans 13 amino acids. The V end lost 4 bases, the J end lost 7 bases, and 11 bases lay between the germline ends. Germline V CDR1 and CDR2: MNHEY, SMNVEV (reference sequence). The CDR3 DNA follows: TGTGCCAGCAGTTGGGGGGTCGGACAGCCCCAGCATTTT. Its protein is CASSWGVGQPQHF.

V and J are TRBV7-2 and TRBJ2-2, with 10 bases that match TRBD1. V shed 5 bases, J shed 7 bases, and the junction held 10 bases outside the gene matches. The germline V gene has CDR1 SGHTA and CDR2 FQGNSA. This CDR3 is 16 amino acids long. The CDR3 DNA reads TGTGCCAGCAGCCCGAACCGACAGGGGGCCGGCGGGGAGCTGTTTTTT. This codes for CASSPNRQGAGGELFF.